These 27 T cell receptor beta chains were all obtained from the same sample, sequenced in a study of T cell responses to AZD1222 COVID-19 vaccine. Clones were read by immunoSEQ multiplex PCR, and TCRdb kept only the in-frame ones, dropping some. The sample holds approximately 92,000 clones; 70% to 90% are singletons and the top ten take less than 3%. Here the sequenced sample was peripheral blood, taken on day 0 of AZD1222 vaccination. These receptors all come from an adult in good health.

This clone was seen a single time. The CDR3, as DNA: TGTGCCAGTAGTATAAGTACCTCTAAAAACATTCAGTACTTC. This sequence encodes CASSISTSKNIQYF. The chain employs TRBV19 and TRBJ2-4; D not certain. Germline-derived CDR1 and CDR2 are LNHDA and SQIVND (reference sequence). The CDR3 covers 14 residues. V was shortened by 2 bases and J by 4 bases, with 9 bases between the two germline ends.

The gene calls are TRBV5-1 and TRBJ1-5; TRBD1 aligns across 8 bases. V trimming: 5 bases; J trimming: 4 bases; junction bases outside the gene matches: 5. CDR1 SGHRS and CDR2 YFSETQ come from the germline V gene. The CDR3 runs to 14 residues. The CDR3 DNA reads as TGCGCCAGCAGACCGGGACAGGAAAATCAGCCCCAGCATTTT. Amino acid sequence: CASRPGQENQPQHF.

The gene calls are TRBV3-1 (or the pseudogene TRBV3-2) and TRBJ1-1; 8 nucleotides align to TRBD1. The CDR3 totals 14 residues. Germline V gives CDR1 LGHDT, CDR2 YNNKEL (reference sequence). J was trimmed by 1 base and V by 5 bases; bases with no gene match: 3. CDR3 residues: CASSSGTGNTEAFF. CDR3 nucleotides: TGTGCCAGCAGCTCCGGGACAGGGAACACTGAAGCTTTCTTT.

The chain joins TRBV12-3 or TRBV12-4 to TRBJ1-2, with TRBD1 identical over 7 bases. This CDR3 comprises 13 residues. Trimming cost V 5 bases and J 8 bases; bases outside gene matches: 8. The CDR3 here is CASSLSGTDGYTF. The DNA for the CDR3 is TGTGCCAGCAGTCTCTCCGGGACAGACGGCTACACCTTC.

This clone was observed once. The chain links TRBV24-1 to TRBJ2-3; TRBD2 is a possible D gene (6 bases). The CDR3 is 13 amino acids. V lost 6 bases, J lost 1 base, and 7 bases lay in between. CDR1 and CDR2 from the germline V gene are KGHDR and SFDVKD. The CDR3 region is CATSWGGTDTQYF. CDR3 nucleotide sequence: TGTGCCACCAGTTGGGGGGGCACAGATACGCAGTATTTT.

The rearrangement uses TRBV7-2 and TRBJ2-2; D gene unclear. The V end lost 5 bases, the J end lost 6 bases, and 13 bases lay between the germline ends. The germline CDR1 and CDR2 sequences are SGHTA and FQGNSA. The CDR3 is 14 amino acids. The CDR3 DNA reads TGTGCCAGCAGCCTACGGAACGGCCCCGGGGAGCTGTTTTTT. Residues: CASSLRNGPGELFF.

This clone was picked up one time. The V gene is TRBV6-9, the J gene TRBJ1-4; 7 bases are a match to TRBD1. Germline CDR1 and CDR2: MNHGY and SVAAGI. This CDR3 is 15 amino acids long. The ends lost 6 bases at V and 0 bases at J; junction bases unmatched: 4. CDR3 sequence (DNA): TGTGCCAGCAGCTATGACAGGGCAACTAATGAAAAACTGTTTTTT. Its protein product is CASSYDRATNEKLFF.

V is TRBV6-5 and J is TRBJ1-4; 7 positions agree with TRBD1. Per germline, CDR1 MNHEY and CDR2 SVGAGI. This CDR3 region has 14 residues. V was pared by 6 bases and J by 6 bases, with 7 bases of the junction left unmatched. This CDR3 reads CASSTTGTDEKLFF. In DNA form, the CDR3 reads TGTGCCAGCAGCACTACCGGGACAGATGAAAAACTGTTTTTT.

The chain joins TRBV12-3 or TRBV12-4 to TRBJ1-2; D is unresolved. The V and J ends lost 7 bases and 8 bases respectively, with 14 bases between them. CDR3 length equals 12 residues. CDR3 protein: CASTVGTAGYTF. The CDR3 nucleotides read TGTGCCAGCACCGTGGGCACTGCGGGCTACACCTTC.

The V call is TRBV7-8, the J call TRBJ2-5; D not certain. The length of the CDR3 is 14 residues. Trimming pared 2 bases from V and 3 bases from J, leaving 10 bases between. In germline, CDR1 is SGHVS, CDR2 FQNEAQ. The CDR3 DNA sequence: TGTGCCAGCAGCTTATTCAACAGAGAAGAGACCCAGTACTTC. Encoded protein: CASSLFNREETQYF.

The chain links TRBV10-2 to TRBJ1-1; D is undetermined. V was trimmed by 3 bases and J by 0 bases, leaving 8 bases between them. The CDR3 has 14 amino acids. Germline V gives CDR1 WSHSY, CDR2 SAAADI. This CDR3 is CASSDVGMNTEAFF. CDR3 DNA: TGCGCCAGCAGTGACGTGGGGATGAACACTGAAGCTTTCTTT.

This clone was recorded once. The chain recombines TRBV7-2 with TRBJ2-7; no firm D call. Trimming took 1 base from V and 2 from J, leaving 18 bases between them. This CDR3 is built from 17 residues. Germline CDR1 reads SGHTA; CDR2 reads FQGNSA. The CDR3 DNA is TGTGCCAGCAGCTTAGATTCCGCGACGAAAGCCCCCTACGAGCAGTACTTC. The encoded protein is CASSLDSATKAPYEQYF. Drawing the rest from reference TRBV7-2 and TRBJ2-7, the complete variable domain is GAGVSQSPSNKVTEKGKDVELRCDPISGHTALYWYRQSLGQGLEFLIYFQGNSAPDKSGLPSDRFSAERTGGSVSTLTIQRTQQEDSAVYLCASSLDSATKAPYEQYFGPGTRLTVT.

CDR3 loop: CASSAGTGPAYEQYV. DNA for the CDR3: TGTGCCAGTAGTGCGGGGACAGGCCCAGCCTACGAGCAGTACGTC. The chain links TRBV19 to TRBJ2-7; TRBD1 agrees at 8 bases. Germline loops: CDR1 LNHDA, CDR2 SQIVND (reference sequence). The CDR3 runs 15 residues. V gave up 5 bases and J gave up 2 bases; unmatched junction bases: 8.

This clone was seen only a few times. V gene TRBV4-2 combines with J gene TRBJ2-5; tentatively, D is TRBD2 (6 bases). Looked up from germline, CDR1 is LGHNA and CDR2 is YNFKEQ. Trimming cost V 4 bases and J 2 bases, with 11 bases left between them. This CDR3 is built from 14 residues. The CDR3 is CASSRSGEQETQYF. The CDR3 DNA reads TGTGCCAGCAGCCGTAGCGGAGAACAAGAGACCCAGTACTTC.

This clone occurred once. This sequence joins TRBV27 and TRBJ1-6; maybe TRBD1 (5 bases). Trimming stripped 5 bases from V and 2 bases from J, with 16 bases between. The CDR3 spans 17 residues. Per the germline V gene, CDR1 is MNHEY and CDR2 is SMNVEV (reference sequence). The chain's CDR3 is CASSRRWGVTYNSPLHF. For the CDR3, the DNA is TGTGCCAGCAGTAGACGGTGGGGGGTCACCTATAATTCACCCCTCCACTTT.

The chain has TRBV5-6 and TRBJ1-5; 7 bases are shared with TRBD1. Germline V gene data show CDR1 as SGHDT and CDR2 as YYEEEE. J was trimmed by 5 bases and V by 3 bases; bases with no gene match: 5. The CDR3 covers 14 residues. The CDR3 nucleotides are TGTGCCAGCAGCTGGAGACAGGGACATCAGCCCCAGCATTTT. It encodes CASSWRQGHQPQHF.

The rearrangement links TRBV5-4 to TRBJ2-5; D might be TRBD2 (5 bases). Trimming stripped 8 bases from V and 5 bases from J, with 22 bases between. This CDR3 has 15 residues. The V gene's germline CDR1 is SGHNT and CDR2 YYREEE (reference sequence). CDR3 DNA: TGTGCCAGTTCCCCCTCCGGAGCCACGGGGGAGACCCAGTACTTC. It encodes CASSPSGATGETQYF. Complete variable domain (other parts from reference TRBV5-4 and TRBJ2-5): ETGVTQSPTHLIKTRGQQVTLRCSSQSGHNTVSWYQQALGQGPQFIFQYYREEENGRGNFPPRFSGLQFPNYSSELNVNALELDDSALYLCASSPSGATGETQYFGPGTRLLVL.

The CDR3 loop reads CASSQDIVGAGKTQYF. DNA of the CDR3: TGTGCCAGCAGCCAAGATATTGTTGGGGCCGGGAAGACCCAGTACTTC. V and J are TRBV3-1 (or the pseudogene TRBV3-2) and TRBJ2-5; D possibly uses TRBD1 or TRBD2 (5 bases each). From germline, CDR1 is LGHDT and CDR2 YNNKEL (reference sequence). This CDR3 contains 16 residues. V lost 0 bases, J lost 6 bases, and 17 bases lay in between.

The chain couples TRBV5-8 to TRBJ2-5; possible D gene TRBD2, 6 bases. This CDR3 contains 15 residues. Per the germline V gene, CDR1 is SGHTS and CDR2 is YDEGEE. Trimming left V 4 bases short and J 4 bases short, with 17 bases between. Here the CDR3 reads CASSLTGVNGETQYF. In nucleotides, the CDR3 is TGTGCCAGCAGCCTGACGGGGGTGAATGGAGAGACCCAGTACTTC. Supplemented by reference TRBV5-8 and TRBJ2-5, the full variable domain reads EAGVTQSPTHLIKTRGQQATLRCSPISGHTSVYWYQQALGLGLQFLLWYDEGEERNRGNFPPRFSGRQFPNYSSELNVNALELEDSALYLCASSLTGVNGETQYFGPGTRLLVL.

The sample holds one count of this clone. The chain is built from TRBV27 and TRBJ2-2, with D possibly being TRBD1 or TRBD2 (6 bases each). V shed 10 bases and J shed 2 bases, with 14 bases lying between them. Germline V gene data show CDR1 as MNHEY and CDR2 as SMNVEV (reference sequence). The CDR3 consists of 14 residues. The CDR3 is CATSPGANTGELFF. The CDR3, as DNA: TGTGCCACCTCCCCGGGGGCAAACACCGGGGAGCTGTTTTTT.

The gene calls are TRBV6-5 and TRBJ2-7, with TRBD1 matching over 9 bases. Germline CDR1 reads MNHEY; CDR2 reads SVGAGI. The CDR3 length is 14 residues. Trimming removed 4 bases from V and 2 bases from J; junction bases left unmatched: 3. CDR3 nucleotide sequence: TGTGCCAGCAGTTGGGGACAGGGTGCCTACGAGCAGTACGTC. As protein: CASSWGQGAYEQYV.

The V call is TRBV6-8, the J call TRBJ1-6; 7 bases align to TRBD1. This CDR3 region has 18 residues. The germline V gene has CDR1 MNHGY and CDR2 SAAAGT. The junction had 11 bases not matched to a gene; V was cut back by 6 bases and J by 0 bases. The CDR3 DNA reads as TGTGCCAGCAGCCCTCAGACAGGGCCGGGCTCCTATAATTCACCCCTCCACTTT. Translated, it gives CASSPQTGPGSYNSPLHF.

The chain is built from TRBV21-1 and TRBJ1-2. TRBV21-1 is termed a pseudogene. This CDR3 has 12 amino acids. CDR3 amino acids: CASSTRGDGYTF. Written as DNA, the CDR3 is TGTGCCAGCAGCACACGAGGGGATGGCTACACCTTC.

The J gene is TRBJ1-1, the V gene TRBV6-4, with D maybe TRBD1 (6 bases). Looked up from germline, CDR1 is MRHNA and CDR2 is SNTAGT. This CDR3 region has 16 residues. Trimming removed 6 bases at V and 0 bases at J, with 17 bases between. CDR3 residues: CASSSFLGQLNTEAFF. The CDR3 coding sequence is TGTGCCAGCAGCTCGTTCCTCGGACAGTTGAACACTGAAGCTTTCTTT.

This chain joins TRBV9 and TRBJ2-4; D is possibly TRBD1 or TRBD2 (6 bases each). The germline gives CDR1 SGDLS, CDR2 YYNGEE. The ends were cut back, 0 bases at V and 1 base at J, with 26 bases in the middle. The CDR3 runs to 21 residues. DNA of the CDR3: TGTGCCAGCAGCGTAGAGGTGCCACCGGGGGCTTCGGCGATTGCCAAAAACATTCAGTACTTC. It encodes CASSVEVPPGASAIAKNIQYF.

The rearrangement links TRBV7-2 to TRBJ2-7; 11 positions agree with TRBD1. The V gene end was trimmed by 5 bases and the J gene end by 7 bases; junction bases not matched to a gene: 7. This CDR3 is 14 amino acids long. The germline V gene encodes CDR1 SGHTA and CDR2 FQGNSA. Written as DNA, the CDR3 is TGTGCCAGCAGCATACAGGGACAGGGGGGAGAGCAGTACGTC. The encoded protein is CASSIQGQGGEQYV.

V is TRBV6-5 and J is TRBJ2-5; D is uncertain. CDR3 size: 11 residues. CDR1 and CDR2 from the germline V gene are MNHEY and SVGAGI. The ends were cut back, 5 bases at V and 8 bases at J, with 9 bases in the middle. CDR3 protein: CASSNQVTQYF. The CDR3 bases are TGTGCCAGCAGTAACCAAGTCACCCAGTACTTC.